This record covers a single T cell receptor beta chain. What it binds is unknown. In the PCR, 60 Vbeta and 13 Jbeta primers were used. Clones were sequenced by immunoSEQ multiplex PCR, and TCRdb holds only the in-frame ones, with some missing. The table includes about 93,000 clones, roughly four fifths detected once. This specimen comes from a study of cytomegalovirus exposure and HLA in healthy donors. Study context: Prior work identified 95 million to 120 million unique TCR beta sequences in 150 million to 200 million T cells. Study-level findings and limits: Both high specificity and high sensitivity reportedly marked the classifier's diagnosis of cytomegalovirus status. A missense variant in DCLRE1C was later tied to TCR beta V- and J-gene trimming. The analysis excluded some indistinguishable V segments, including TRBV6-2 and TRBV6-3.

V trimming: 2 bases; J trimming: 3 bases; junction bases outside the gene matches: 5. Looked up from germline, CDR1 is SNHLY and CDR2 is FYNNEI. The CDR3 has 15 amino acids. The chain links TRBV2 to TRBJ2-7, with TRBD1 matching over 9 bases. The specimen sequenced was PBMCs. This sequence originates from a man aged 45 to 65 in good health and CMV-seronegative. The CDR3 spells CASSELGTGIYEQYF. The DNA of the CDR3 is TGTGCCAGCAGTGAACTAGGGACAGGGATCTACGAGCAGTACTTC. The whole variable domain, filled in from reference TRBV2 and TRBJ2-7, reads EPEVTQTPSHQVTQMGQEVILRCVPISNHLYFYWYRQILGQKVEFLVSFYNNEISEKSEIFDDQFSVERPDGSNFTLKIRSTKLEDSAMYFCASSELGTGIYEQYFGPGTRLTVT.